These 11 T cell receptor beta chains were sequenced from one sample in a study of cytomegalovirus exposure and HLA in healthy donors (dated 2017 in TCRdb). The library was made by the immunoSEQ multiplex PCR assay. The multiplex PCR relied on a mix of 60 forward primers for TCR Vbeta segments and 13 reverse primers for TCR Jbeta segments. Not all clones reach the TCRdb copy of this immuneACCESS table, which keeps in-frame sequences only. Checked studies attribute under half of the gap to unresolved V genes and leave the rest unexplained. The sample table contains about 120,000 clones; only one count was recorded for roughly 80% of them. Of the sample, approximately 8.8% is held by the ten largest clones. The source material was PBMCs. Receptors were obtained from a female donor in good health and CMV-seropositive.

The CDR3 spells CASSVGWAAVNTEAFF. CDR3 nucleotide sequence: TGTGCCAGCAGCGTAGGCTGGGCAGCCGTGAACACTGAAGCTTTCTTT. This sequence joins TRBV9 and TRBJ1-1; D is unclear. Deletions cut 0 bases from V and 0 bases from J, with 12 bases between. The length of the CDR3 is 16 residues. Germline CDR1 SGDLS, CDR2 YYNGEE. The whole variable domain, remainder taken from reference TRBV9 and TRBJ1-1, is DSGVTQTPKHLITATGQRVTLRCSPRSGDLSVYWYQQSLDQGLQFLIQYYNGEERAKGNILERFSAQQFPDLHSELNLSSLELGDSALYFCASSVGWAAVNTEAFFGQGTRLTVV.

The chain carries TRBV4-1 and TRBJ2-3, with a weak D call TRBD1 (6 bases). Looked up from germline, CDR1 is MGHRA and CDR2 is YSYEKL. The germline V and J ends were trimmed by 4 bases and 3 bases, with 11 bases remaining between them. The CDR3 totals 14 residues. CDR3 sequence (DNA): TGCGCCAGCAGCCGAACAGGGCTAACAGATACGCAGTATTTT. As protein: CASSRTGLTDTQYF.

In this sample, this clone turned up a few times. V and J are TRBV4-1 and TRBJ1-2; 7 bases fit TRBD1. V dropped 0 bases and J dropped 8; count of bases not matched to a gene: 6. Germline CDR1 is MGHRA and CDR2 is YSYEKL. The length of the CDR3 is 14 residues. The CDR3 DNA is TGCGCCAGCAGCCAAGACAGGGGGTTTGGGGGCTACACCTTC. It codes for CASSQDRGFGGYTF.

V and J are TRBV5-1 and TRBJ2-7; a weak D match, TRBD2 (7 bases). The CDR3 extends over 15 amino acids. Germline V lookup: CDR1 SGHRS, CDR2 YFSETQ. The ends were cut back, 2 bases at V and 5 bases at J, with 17 bases in the middle. The DNA of the CDR3 is TGCGCCAGCAGCTTTGGGGGGGCCATAAACAACGAGCAGTACTTC. Protein: CASSFGGAINNEQYF.

The J gene is TRBJ2-1, the V gene TRBV5-4, with D possibly matching TRBD2 (5 bases). The CDR3 loop spans 16 amino acids. Germline CDR1 is SGHNT and CDR2 is YYREEE (reference sequence). V was cut by 3 bases and J by 2 bases, with 15 bases left in between. This CDR3 reads CASSSGSRATYNEQFF. The CDR3 nucleotides are TGTGCCAGCAGCTCGGGGTCGAGGGCTACCTACAATGAGCAGTTCTTC.

This chain links TRBV19 with TRBJ1-1; D is possibly TRBD1 (5 bases). Germline CDR1 and CDR2: LNHDA and SQIVND (reference sequence). The ends were cut back, 3 bases at V and 10 bases at J, with 15 bases in the middle. CDR3 length: 13 amino acids. CDR3 residues: CASSIPGRASAFF. CDR3 coding DNA: TGTGCCAGTAGTATCCCAGGGAGGGCGTCAGCTTTCTTT.

The CDR3, as DNA: TGTGCCAGCAGCTCGGGACAGGGGAGCTCCTACGAGCAGTACTTC. It is translated as CASSSGQGSSYEQYF. V and J are TRBV11-3 and TRBJ2-7, with 10 bases that match TRBD1. Germline CDR1 SGHNT, CDR2 YENEEA. There are 15 residues in the CDR3. J gave up 0 bases and V 4 bases, and 3 bases lay outside the gene matches.

The rearrangement uses TRBV19 and TRBJ1-5, with TRBD1 matching 8 bases. CDR3 size: 15 residues. Germline values: CDR1 LNHDA, CDR2 SQIVND (reference sequence). Trimming cost V 2 bases and J 7 bases; bases outside gene matches: 7. For the CDR3, the DNA is TGTGCCAGTAGTATAAGGGGCAGGGGGCTCCAGCCCCAGCATTTT. It codes for CASSIRGRGLQPQHF.

The J gene is TRBJ1-1, the V gene TRBV27, with a weak D call TRBD1 (6 bases). Deletions cut 1 base from V and 0 bases from J, with 15 bases between. The CDR3 has 17 amino acids. Germline V CDR1 and CDR2: MNHEY, SMNVEV (reference sequence). The CDR3 DNA is TGTGCCAGCAGTTTATTGTCTTCCGACAGGCTGAACACTGAAGCTTTCTTT. This encodes CASSLLSSDRLNTEAFF.

This chain joins TRBV29-1 and TRBJ2-5; 9 positions agree with TRBD2. The CDR3 loop spans 13 amino acids. Trimming removed 7 bases from V and 1 base from J; junction bases left unmatched: 4. Germline-derived CDR1 and CDR2 are SQVTM and ANQGSEA. The CDR3 coding sequence is TGCAGCGCCGTAGCGGGGGCCCAAGAGACCCAGTACTTC. Translation gives CSAVAGAQETQYF.

This clone turned up a few times. The V call is TRBV19, the J call TRBJ2-1; D possibly corresponds to TRBD2 (5 bases). This CDR3 is 16 amino acids long. The germline V and J ends were trimmed by 4 bases and 0 bases, with 13 bases remaining between them. From germline, CDR1 is LNHDA and CDR2 SQIVND (reference sequence). The CDR3 spells CASSNRRRSSYNEQFF. CDR3 sequence (DNA): TGTGCCAGTAGTAATCGCAGGAGGAGCTCCTACAATGAGCAGTTCTTC.